Below, one TCR beta chain is given with its context. The target antigen is unknown. The CDR3 sequence is 19 residues long. V dropped 5 bases and J dropped 0; count of bases not matched to a gene: 9. CDR1 is SGHNT and CDR2 is YENEEA in the germline V gene. The graft donor-derived T-allo10 cells reportedly recognize host alloantigens, are anergic, and suppress alloantigen-specifically. The data originate from a study of type 1 regulatory T cells. TCRdb re-derived calls from the reads in MiXCR, one entry per CDR3 protein. Of about 68,000 distinct CDR3 sequences listed, 63% are singletons. The J gene is TRBJ2-6, the V gene TRBV11-3; TRBD2 agrees at 11 bases. What was sequenced was cultured T cells, either the whole culture or a sorted T cell fraction (not recorded which). Regarding subset: Tr1-enriched cell product generated in vitro against host alloantigens. This TCR derives from a human donor in good health. The CDR3 coding sequence is TGTGCCAGCAGCCCCGCCGGGACTAGCGGACGCTCTGGGGCCAACGTCCTGACTTTC. Translated: CASSPAGTSGRSGANVLTF.